In its sample, the clone carrying this T cell receptor (beta chain) was seen once. This specimen belongs to a study of blood T cell repertoires in COVID-19. Across the whole study: In each case, the material was cDNA or gDNA derived from T cells, B-cell-depleted T cells, or PBMCs.

The repertoire was sequenced with immunoSEQ multiplex PCR; TCRdb's copy has only in-frame clones and lacks some. This sample carries about 230,000 clones, around four fifths of them seen once, and the ten largest clones take just over 2.5%. The source material was peripheral blood. This TCR was sampled from a woman aged 70-85 years with active or convalescent COVID-19.

The CDR3: CASSPTASGVDEQYF. Written as DNA, the CDR3 is TGTGCCAGCTCACCAACGGCTAGCGGAGTCGACGAGCAGTACTTC. The chain carries TRBV18 and TRBJ2-7, with TRBD2 matching 7 bases. The CDR3 consists of 15 residues. The trim removed 2 bases at V and 5 bases at J, leaving 9 bases unmatched. Per germline, CDR1 KGHSH and CDR2 LQKENI.